These T cell receptor beta chains were read from a single sample in a study of PD-1 blockade in classical Hodgkin lymphoma. Assay used: immunoSEQ multiplex PCR; TCRdb lists only in-frame clones, some missing. The table lists tens of thousands of clones, about two thirds of them singletons, with about 16% in the top ten. Specimen: peripheral blood mononuclear cells (PBMCs), collected before the second cycle of nivolumab. These receptors all come from a human donor with classical Hodgkin lymphoma. Each CDR3 is given with its conserved first and last residue. The D gene is left open where the match is weak. Clone size, where shown, is once, few, many, or a class for clones that have expanded.

j_call clone_size v_call d_call cdr3_aa cdr3_nt
TRBJ2-5 - TRBV28 TRBD2 CASSFAGEETQYF TGTGCCAGCAGTTTCGCGGGGGAAGAGACCCAGTACTTC
TRBJ2-5 few TRBV11-2 - CASSFGAREETQYF TGTGCCAGCAGTTTTGGGGCCCGGGAAGAGACCCAGTACTTC
TRBJ1-1 - TRBV6-6 - CASRRDMNTEAFF TGTGCCAGCAGACGGGACATGAACACTGAAGCTTTCTTT
TRBJ2-5 few TRBV10-3 - CAIGQWEETQYF TGTGCCATTGGACAATGGGAAGAGACCCAGTACTTC
TRBJ2-3 - TRBV5-1 TRBD1 CASSLASTGGTDTQYF TGCGCCAGCAGCTTGGCCTCCACAGGGGGCACAGATACGCAGTATTTT
TRBJ2-3 - TRBV18 - CASSPGDTDTQYF TGTGCCAGCTCACCAGGGGACACAGATACGCAGTATTTT
TRBJ1-1 once TRBV19 - CASSRQRRTEAFF TGTGCCAGTAGTCGACAGCGCAGAACTGAAGCTTTCTTT
TRBJ1-1 - TRBV28 TRBD1 CASRPRIDRAAFF TGTGCCAGCAGACCCCGAATCGACAGGGCAGCTTTCTTT
TRBJ2-3 - TRBV28 TRBD2 CASSPGGEADTQYF TGTGCCAGCAGTCCCGGGGGGGAGGCAGATACGCAGTATTTT
TRBJ1-1 once TRBV28 - CASSPPWGSLNTEAFF TGTGCCAGCAGCCCCCCATGGGGCAGTCTGAACACTGAAGCTTTCTTT
TRBJ1-1 once TRBV7-9 TRBD1 CASSEEQGALTEAFF TGTGCCAGCAGCGAGGAACAGGGGGCTCTCACTGAAGCTTTCTTT
TRBJ2-7 - TRBV20-1 - CSAPRSYEQYF TGCAGTGCCCCCCGGAGCTACGAGCAGTACTTC
TRBJ2-2 once TRBV6-1 TRBD2 CASSALAGGPGELFF TGTGCCAGCAGTGCCCTAGCGGGGGGGCCCGGGGAGCTGTTTTTT
TRBJ1-2 - TRBV4-3 - CASSQDEAGLGGYTF TGCGCCAGCAGCCAAGATGAGGCAGGCCTAGGAGGCTACACCTTC
TRBJ2-2 - TRBV27 TRBD1 CASSSGTVNTGELFF TGTGCCAGCAGCTCCGGGACAGTAAACACCGGGGAGCTGTTTTTT
TRBJ2-2 - TRBV30 TRBD1 CASKPKTGDTGELFF TGTGCCTCTAAGCCGAAAACAGGGGACACCGGGGAGCTGTTTTTT
TRBJ1-6 - TRBV9 - CASSPQSNSPLHF TGTGCCAGCAGCCCCCAGAGTAATTCACCCCTCCACTTT
TRBJ2-1 - TRBV11-2 TRBD2 CASSLELAGAGEQFF TGTGCCAGCAGCTTAGAGCTAGCGGGGGCCGGTGAGCAGTTCTTC
TRBJ2-1 - TRBV7-9 TRBD2 CASSQRGGPHNEQFF TGTGCCAGCAGCCAACGGGGGGGCCCCCACAATGAGCAGTTCTTC
TRBJ1-5 - TRBV4-1 - CASSQGGKGPSNQPQHF TGCGCCAGCAGCCAAGGGGGTAAGGGGCCAAGCAATCAGCCCCAGCATTTT
TRBJ2-3 - TRBV9 TRBD2 CASSPPSGASTDTQYF TGTGCCAGCAGCCCCCCTAGCGGGGCTAGCACAGATACGCAGTATTTT
TRBJ2-7 - TRBV6-1 TRBD2 CASSENGRGASSYEQYF TGTGCCAGCAGTGAAAATGGGCGGGGGGCCAGCTCCTACGAGCAGTACTTC
TRBJ2-2 - TRBV5-1 - CASSTYTITNTGELFF TGCGCCAGCAGCACGTATACCATTACGAACACCGGGGAGCTGTTTTTT
TRBJ1-1 - TRBV15 - CATSRDHSTPNTEAFF TGTGCCACCAGCAGAGATCACTCTACCCCGAACACTGAAGCTTTCTTT
TRBJ1-2 - TRBV6-5 TRBD1 CASSFLAGTGSYGYTF TGTGCCAGCAGTTTTCTCGCCGGGACAGGGAGCTATGGCTACACCTTC
TRBJ2-2 - TRBV5-4 TRBD1 CASSSSFGTGMTGELFF TGTGCCAGCAGCTCTTCTTTCGGGACAGGGATGACCGGGGAGCTGTTTTTT
TRBJ1-1 - TRBV28 TRBD1 CASSFGDRGMEAFF TGTGCCAGCAGTTTTGGGGACAGGGGTATGGAAGCTTTCTTT
TRBJ2-3 - TRBV27 TRBD2 CASSPGLAGVEDTQYF TGTGCCAGCAGCCCCGGACTAGCGGGGGTGGAAGATACGCAGTATTTT
TRBJ2-2 - TRBV18 TRBD1 CASSVEQGIVSGELFF TGTGCCAGCTCAGTAGAACAGGGGATCGTATCCGGGGAGCTGTTTTTT